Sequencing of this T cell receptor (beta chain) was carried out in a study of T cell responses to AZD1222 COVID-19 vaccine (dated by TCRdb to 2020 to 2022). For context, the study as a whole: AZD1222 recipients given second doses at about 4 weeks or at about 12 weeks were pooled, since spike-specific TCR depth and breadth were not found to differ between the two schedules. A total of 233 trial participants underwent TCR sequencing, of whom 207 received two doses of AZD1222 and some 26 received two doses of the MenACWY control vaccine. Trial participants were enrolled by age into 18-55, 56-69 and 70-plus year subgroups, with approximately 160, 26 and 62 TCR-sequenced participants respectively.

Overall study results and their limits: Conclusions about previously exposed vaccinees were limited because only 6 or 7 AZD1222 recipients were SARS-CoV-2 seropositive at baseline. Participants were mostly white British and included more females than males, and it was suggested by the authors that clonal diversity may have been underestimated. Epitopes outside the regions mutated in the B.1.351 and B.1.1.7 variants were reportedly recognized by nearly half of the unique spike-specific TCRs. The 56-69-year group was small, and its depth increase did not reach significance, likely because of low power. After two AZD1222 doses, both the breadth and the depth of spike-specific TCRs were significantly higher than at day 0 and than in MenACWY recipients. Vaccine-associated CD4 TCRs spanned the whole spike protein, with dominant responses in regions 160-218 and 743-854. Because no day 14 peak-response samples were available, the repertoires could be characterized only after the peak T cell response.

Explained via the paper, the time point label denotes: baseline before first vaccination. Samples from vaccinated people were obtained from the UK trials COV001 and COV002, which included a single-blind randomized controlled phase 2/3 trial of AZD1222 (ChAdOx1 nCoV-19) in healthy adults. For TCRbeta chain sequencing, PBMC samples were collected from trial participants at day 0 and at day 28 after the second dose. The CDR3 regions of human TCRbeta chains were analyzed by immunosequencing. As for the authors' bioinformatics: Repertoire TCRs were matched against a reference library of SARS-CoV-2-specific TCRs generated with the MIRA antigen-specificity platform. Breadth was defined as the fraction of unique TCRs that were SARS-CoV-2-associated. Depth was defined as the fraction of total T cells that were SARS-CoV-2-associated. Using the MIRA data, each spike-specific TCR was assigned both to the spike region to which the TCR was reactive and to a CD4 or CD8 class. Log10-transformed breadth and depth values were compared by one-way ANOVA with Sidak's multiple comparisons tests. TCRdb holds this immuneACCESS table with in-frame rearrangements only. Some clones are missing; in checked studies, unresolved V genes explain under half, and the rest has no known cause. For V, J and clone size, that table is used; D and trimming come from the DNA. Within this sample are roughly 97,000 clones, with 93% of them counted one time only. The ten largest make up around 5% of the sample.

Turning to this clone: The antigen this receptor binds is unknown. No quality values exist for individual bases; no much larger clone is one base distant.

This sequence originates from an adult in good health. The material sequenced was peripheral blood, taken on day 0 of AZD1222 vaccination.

The CDR3 protein sequence reads: CASSSTGGNEQFF. The sequenced DNA is TGTGCCAGCAGTTCGACAGGCGGCAATGAGCAGTTCTTC. The rearranged chain carries TRBV27 and TRBJ2-1; perhaps TRBD1 is the D gene, with 6 bases matching. From the cysteine through the phenylalanine, the CDR3 covers 13 amino acids. The only DNA kept is the CDR3, 39 bases in frame from the first base. CDR1 and CDR2 (MNHEY, SMNVEV) derive from the germline V gene (reference sequence). The junction shows trimming of 4 bases on V and 6 bases on J, plus 10 bases between the germline ends.